These 17 T cell receptor beta chains came from one sample sequenced in a study of cytomegalovirus exposure and HLA in healthy donors (TCRdb year 2017). Libraries were constructed by the immunoSEQ multiplex PCR assay. For the multiplex PCR, a mixture combining 60 forward primers for TCR Vbeta segments and 13 reverse primers for TCR Jbeta segments was used. The table was pulled from immuneACCESS by TCRdb, which kept in-frame rearrangements only. Such tables lose some clones; where checked, under half of the loss comes from unresolved V genes, and the rest has no known cause. The sample contains about 200,000 clones, around nine tenths of them found a single time. The ten largest clones capture around 0.3% of the sample. Sequencing was performed on PBMCs. The receptors shown here come from a woman aged 25 to 45 in good health and CMV-seronegative.

V is TRBV27 and J is TRBJ2-1, with 16 bases fitting TRBD2. Germline lookup yields CDR1 MNHEY and CDR2 SMNVEV (reference sequence). The CDR3 sequence is 17 residues long. V shed 5 bases and J 4 bases; nucleotides not matched to a gene: 5. CDR3 sequence (DNA): TGTGCCAGCAGTCACCGGGGACTAGCGGGAGGGTACAATGAGCAGTTCTTC. Residues: CASSHRGLAGGYNEQFF.

V usage is TRBV13 and J usage is TRBJ1-4, with a weak D call TRBD1 (5 bases). Germline V gives CDR1 PRHDT, CDR2 FYEKMQ (reference sequence). V gave up 2 bases and J gave up 7 bases, with 11 bases separating them. CDR3 size: 14 residues. The CDR3 DNA follows: TGTGCCAGCAGCTTATCAGGGCTTGGTGAAAAACTGTTTTTT. Translation: CASSLSGLGEKLFF.

There are a few counts of this clone. The chain is built from TRBV5-1 and TRBJ2-2; maybe TRBD1 (6 bases). Germline lookup yields CDR1 SGHRS and CDR2 YFSETQ. Trimming removed 0 bases at V and 3 bases at J, with 9 bases between. This CDR3 region has 15 residues. Written as DNA, the CDR3 is TGCGCCAGCAGCTTGGTGACAGGCGACACCGGGGAGCTGTTTTTT. It encodes CASSLVTGDTGELFF.

The chain employs TRBV6-5 and TRBJ2-7; TRBD1 aligns across 8 bases. Per germline, CDR1 MNHEY and CDR2 SVGAGI. With 2 bases clipped from V and 7 bases from J, the junction kept 7 bases outside the gene matches. This CDR3 comprises 14 residues. The CDR3 DNA reads TGTGCCAGCAGTTACACGGACAGGGTGGGAGAGCAGTACTTC. It is translated as CASSYTDRVGEQYF.

This sequence joins TRBV4-2 and TRBJ2-2; 12 nucleotides agree with TRBD2. The junction had 2 bases not matched to a gene; V was cut back by 3 bases and J by 3 bases. The CDR3 runs 16 residues. Germline loops: CDR1 LGHNA, CDR2 YNFKEQ. CDR3 loop: CASSQRLAGDTGELFF. The DNA of the CDR3 is TGTGCCAGCAGCCAGAGACTAGCGGGAGACACCGGGGAGCTGTTTTTT.

V usage is TRBV19 and J usage is TRBJ1-2; D is ambiguous. Trimming left V 3 bases short and J 2 bases short, with 10 bases between. CDR1 is LNHDA, CDR2 SQIVND, per germline (reference sequence). The CDR3 runs to 14 residues. CDR3 loop: CASSIVPMNYGYTF. The CDR3 DNA reads TGTGCCAGTAGTATCGTGCCTATGAACTATGGCTACACCTTC.

The V gene is TRBV10-3, the J gene TRBJ1-3; 7 bases are shared with TRBD1. The CDR3 loop spans 15 amino acids. From germline, CDR1 is ENHRY and CDR2 SYGVKD. V was clipped by 3 bases and J by 4 bases; unmatched bases: 6. The CDR3 nucleotides read TGTGCCATCAGTGATGGAGGGGGCGCCGGAAACACCATATATTTT. This sequence encodes CAISDGGGAGNTIYF.

The gene calls are TRBV2 and TRBJ1-1; D is unresolved. The CDR3 extends over 13 amino acids. Germline CDR1 is SNHLY and CDR2 is FYNNEI. Between the trimmed V and J ends, which lost 5 bases and 2 bases, there was a span of 9 bases. In DNA, the CDR3 is TGTGCCAGCAGTCAGGCGATAAACACTGAAGCTTTCTTT. Its translation: CASSQAINTEAFF.

Of note for this clone: This sample includes further DNA sequences coding for the same CDR3. CDR3: CASSLVNEQYF. CDR3 bases: TGTGCCAGCAGTTTAGTAAACGAGCAGTACTTC. The V gene is TRBV28, the J gene TRBJ2-7; D gene unclear. The CDR3 has 11 residues. Looked up from germline, CDR1 is MDHEN and CDR2 is SYDVKM. V lost 2 bases and J 5 bases, leaving 4 bases between the germline ends.

The chain is built from TRBV6-6 and TRBJ2-1; TRBD2 agrees at 14 bases. This CDR3 has 16 amino acids. The J segment lost 7 bases and the V segment lost 6 bases, leaving 8 bases of the junction unmatched. CDR1 and CDR2 from the germline V gene are MNHNY and SVGAGI (reference sequence). In nucleotides, the CDR3 is TGTGCCAGCAGGTCCGGGACTAGCGGGGGAAAAAATGAGCAGTTCTTC. Amino acids: CASRSGTSGGKNEQFF.

The DNA of the CDR3 is TGCGCCAGCAGCCAAGAGGCTAGCGGGAGCCGCGTGACAGATACGCAGTATTTT. This codes for CASSQEASGSRVTDTQYF. V usage is TRBV4-1 and J usage is TRBJ2-3; 10 bases map to TRBD2. The V and J ends lost 0 bases and 3 bases, in that order; junction bases with no gene match: 9. The CDR3 loop spans 18 amino acids. CDR1 and CDR2 from the germline V gene are MGHRA and YSYEKL.

This chain joins TRBV15 and TRBJ2-5; TRBD1 is a possible D gene (6 bases). Trimming took 2 bases from V and 7 from J, leaving 14 bases between them. CDR3 size: 14 residues. Looked up from germline, CDR1 is LNHNV and CDR2 is YYDKDF (reference sequence). CDR3 nucleotide sequence: TGTGCCACCAGCAGACAGACAGGAGCTAGGACCCAGTACTTC. Translated, it gives CATSRQTGARTQYF.

This chain links TRBV5-5 with TRBJ2-7; possibly TRBD2 for D (6 bases). Germline CDR1 and CDR2: SGHKS and YYEKEE (reference sequence). The CDR3 has 15 amino acids. Trimming removed 0 bases at V and 5 bases at J, with 15 bases between. The CDR3 here is CASSLDWGRWNEQYF. CDR3 bases: TGTGCCAGCAGCTTGGATTGGGGGAGGTGGAACGAGCAGTACTTC.

V usage is TRBV9 and J usage is TRBJ2-2; possible D gene TRBD2, 7 bases. Germline V gene sequence: CDR1 SGDLS, CDR2 YYNGEE. The CDR3 covers 16 residues. Trimming removed 7 bases from V and 2 bases from J, with 18 bases in between. CDR3 sequence reads: CASSLTGGRNTGELFF. The CDR3 DNA reads TGTGCCAGCTCACTAACCGGGGGGCGAAACACCGGGGAGCTGTTTTTT.

The chain links TRBV7-3 to TRBJ1-1; D might be TRBD1 (6 bases). This CDR3 is 13 amino acids long. V gave up 5 bases and J gave up 8 bases, with 15 bases separating them. Per the germline V gene, CDR1 is SGHTA and CDR2 is FQGTGA. The CDR3 region is CASSDVGTSEAFF. DNA of the CDR3: TGTGCCAGCAGCGATGTTGGGACATCCGAAGCTTTCTTT.

The chain recombines TRBV5-4 with TRBJ2-7; a possible D gene is TRBD2 (7 bases). The ends were cut back, 3 bases at V and 2 bases at J, with 15 bases in the middle. The germline V gene has CDR1 SGHNT and CDR2 YYREEE (reference sequence). CDR3 size: 15 residues. The CDR3 coding sequence is TGTGCCAGCAGCTGGGGAGGGACATTTACCTACGAGCAGTACTTC. Protein: CASSWGGTFTYEQYF.

The CDR3 protein is CASSRRDSIQETQYF. CDR3 DNA sequence: TGTGCCAGCAGTCGCCGGGACAGCATACAAGAGACCCAGTACTTC. The chain couples TRBV28 to TRBJ2-5; 7 positions agree with TRBD1. V shed 5 bases and J 2 bases; nucleotides not matched to a gene: 8. CDR1 is MDHEN, CDR2 SYDVKM, per germline. This CDR3 comprises 15 residues. The entire variable domain, with the rest obtained from reference TRBV28 and TRBJ2-5, is as follows: DVKVTQSSRYLVKRTGEKVFLECVQDMDHENMFWYRQDPGLGLRLIYFSYDVKMKEKGDIPEGYSVSREKKERFSLILESASTNQTSMYLCASSRRDSIQETQYFGPGTRLLVL.